Below are 22 T cell receptor beta chains sequenced from a single sample in a study of shared clonotypes between healthy human individuals. Only CD45RO-negative cells positively selected for CCR7 counted as naive CD8 cells, so terminally differentiated effector memory CD45RA+ cells were excluded. This table comes from immunoSEQ multiplex PCR, and its TCRdb copy is limited to in-frame clones, with some not included. The table has 2 million to 2.5 million clones, just under 95% seen once. The sequencing input was naive CD8+ T cells sorted from blood. The receptor source for this set is a man aged 18 to 29 in good health.

A note on this clone: Different DNA sequences within this sample yield the same CDR3. CDR3 sequence: CASSILAGDSYEQYF. CDR3 nucleotides: TGTGCCAGTAGTATACTTGCGGGAGACTCCTACGAGCAGTACTTC. The chain carries TRBV19 and TRBJ2-7; 7 bases match TRBD2. V shed 2 bases and J 0 bases; nucleotides not matched to a gene: 4. The CDR3 loop spans 15 amino acids. Germline-derived CDR1 and CDR2 are LNHDA and SQIVND (reference sequence).

A note on this clone: A read error is possible here, since a much larger clone lies one base away. This chain joins TRBV30 and TRBJ1-2; D uncertain. The CDR3 has 12 amino acids. Germline lookup yields CDR1 GTSNPN and CDR2 SVGIG (reference sequence). The V end lost 5 bases, the J end lost 5 bases, and 12 bases lay between the germline ends. CDR3 sequence (DNA): TGTGCCTGGGGGCCACATGGGTATGGCTACACCTTC. Amino acid sequence: CAWGPHGYGYTF.

The rearrangement uses TRBV5-1 and TRBJ2-1, with D perhaps TRBD1 (6 bases). Per germline, CDR1 SGHRS and CDR2 YFSETQ. The CDR3 covers 13 residues. Trimming cost V 5 bases and J 8 bases, with 14 bases left between them. The CDR3 DNA reads TGCGCCAGCAGGGGGTCAGGGGCGGATGAGCAGTTCTTC. Translated, it gives CASRGSGADEQFF.

The chain couples TRBV7-9 to TRBJ1-2; D is possibly TRBD1 (6 bases). The V end lost 0 bases, the J end lost 3 bases, and 14 bases lay between the germline ends. CDR1 is SEHNR, CDR2 FQNEAQ, per germline (reference sequence). The CDR3 extends over 16 amino acids. The CDR3 loop is CASSLASSRGYYGYTF. The CDR3 DNA is TGTGCCAGCAGCTTAGCCTCCTCCAGGGGCTACTATGGCTACACCTTC.

The chain employs TRBV4-1 and TRBJ1-6; 9 nucleotides agree with TRBD1. Germline V gives CDR1 MGHRA, CDR2 YSYEKL. Germline trimming cut 4 bases from V and 6 bases from J; bases unmatched to any gene: 4. The CDR3 loop spans 15 amino acids. Written as DNA, the CDR3 is TGCGCCAGCAGCCTATTGGGACAGGGTAATTCACCCCTCCACTTT. This translates into CASSLLGQGNSPLHF.

The chain combines TRBV5-6 with TRBJ2-7; tentatively, D is TRBD2 (6 bases). From germline, CDR1 is SGHDT and CDR2 YYEEEE. Trimming pared 4 bases from V and 6 bases from J, leaving 14 bases between. The CDR3 totals 13 residues. In DNA, the CDR3 is TGTGCCAGCAGCCCTGGAGGAGGGGCCGAGCAGTACTTC. Its protein is CASSPGGGAEQYF.

The V call is TRBV14, the J call TRBJ2-2; no clear D gene. Trimming left V 0 bases short and J 9 bases short, with 11 bases between. The CDR3 is 14 amino acids. Germline CDR1 reads SGHDN; CDR2 reads FVKESK. CDR3 region: CASSQEVMSRELFF. CDR3 nucleotides: TGTGCCAGCAGCCAAGAAGTTATGTCTAGGGAGCTGTTTTTT.

The chain combines TRBV7-6 with TRBJ2-7; unclear D gene. CDR3 length: 17 residues. Looked up from germline, CDR1 is SGHVS and CDR2 is FNYEAQ. V was clipped by 1 base and J by 0 bases, with 16 bases between them. DNA for the CDR3: TGTGCCAGCAGCTTAGGTTTAGATTCCCCCAGCTCCTACGAGCAGTACTTC. It yields the protein CASSLGLDSPSSYEQYF.

The genes are TRBV6-1 and TRBJ2-7, with 8 bases lining up with TRBD1. This CDR3 region has 15 residues. The ends lost 8 bases at V and 4 bases at J; junction bases unmatched: 13. From germline, CDR1 is MNHNS and CDR2 SASEGT. CDR3 nucleotides: TGTGCCAGCTCACACAGGGGGTCAATTTATTACGAGCAGTACTTC. Its protein is CASSHRGSIYYEQYF.

There are a few counts of this clone. The gene calls are TRBV27 and TRBJ2-7; D remains unclear. The V and J ends lost 8 bases and 7 bases respectively, with 15 bases between them. This CDR3 contains 12 residues. From germline, CDR1 is MNHEY and CDR2 SMNVEV (reference sequence). The CDR3 sequence: CASGHSYVEQYF. Written as DNA, the CDR3 is TGTGCCAGCGGTCACAGCTACGTAGAGCAGTACTTC.

This clone occurred once. The rearrangement links TRBV5-4 to TRBJ1-1; D unclear. Trimming pared 0 bases from V and 1 base from J, leaving 10 bases between. The CDR3 loop spans 15 amino acids. Germline V gives CDR1 SGHNT, CDR2 YYREEE (reference sequence). This CDR3 reads CASSLAEAANTEAFF. Here the CDR3 DNA reads TGTGCCAGCAGCTTGGCCGAGGCCGCGAACACTGAAGCTTTCTTT.

The V and J genes are TRBV30 and TRBJ2-7; no clear D. The germline gives CDR1 GTSNPN, CDR2 SVGIG (reference sequence). The CDR3 consists of 15 residues. With 1 base removed from V and 2 bases from J, the gap between germline ends came to 15 bases. The CDR3 coding sequence is TGTGCCTGGAGTGACCGGACGGACGTCACCTACGAGCAGTACTTC. Residues: CAWSDRTDVTYEQYF.

This clone was observed a single time. The chain is built from TRBV7-9 and TRBJ2-3; the match to TRBD2 covers 7 bases. The CDR3 consists of 15 residues. From germline, CDR1 is SEHNR and CDR2 FQNEAQ (reference sequence). The V segment lost 7 bases and the J segment 6 bases; nucleotides outside the gene matches: 13. DNA for the CDR3: TGTGCCAGCACCCATGGGGGGGAGGGCGACGATACGCAGTATTTT. Encoded protein: CASTHGGEGDDTQYF.

The gene calls are TRBV13 and TRBJ2-7, with D possibly matching TRBD2 (7 bases). With 5 bases removed from V and 0 bases from J, the gap between germline ends came to 11 bases. CDR3 length: 14 residues. Germline V lookup: CDR1 PRHDT, CDR2 FYEKMQ (reference sequence). The CDR3 DNA reads as TGTGCCAGCAGCCCGGCGGGGGCCTCCTACGAGCAGTACTTC. Protein: CASSPAGASYEQYF.

This chain uses TRBV5-4 with TRBJ2-7; either TRBD1 or TRBD2 may supply D (5 bases each). CDR1 is SGHNT, CDR2 YYREEE, per germline (reference sequence). CDR3 length equals 15 residues. Deletions cut 2 bases from V and 0 bases from J, with 12 bases between. In DNA, the CDR3 is TGTGCCAGCAGCTTTGAGGGACGGCCCTCCTACGAGCAGTACTTC. Protein sequence: CASSFEGRPSYEQYF. The variable domain in full, completed from reference TRBV5-4 and TRBJ2-7, reads ETGVTQSPTHLIKTRGQQVTLRCSSQSGHNTVSWYQQALGQGPQFIFQYYREEENGRGNFPPRFSGLQFPNYSSELNVNALELDDSALYLCASSFEGRPSYEQYFGPGTRLTVT.

This clone was recorded once. V and J are TRBV7-8 and TRBJ2-7; 13 nucleotides agree with TRBD2. Germline values: CDR1 SGHVS, CDR2 FQNEAQ. V was pared by 3 bases and J by 2 bases, with 10 bases of the junction left unmatched. The CDR3 totals 18 residues. The DNA for the CDR3 is TGTGCCAGCAGCTTCGGACTAGCGGGAGTCGGGGGTACCTACGAGCAGTACTTC. Translated: CASSFGLAGVGGTYEQYF.

This sequence joins TRBV7-8 and TRBJ2-4; 12 bases match TRBD2. The V and J ends lost 4 bases and 0 bases, in that order; junction bases with no gene match: 10. The CDR3 totals 19 residues. CDR1 and CDR2 (germline): SGHVS, FQNEAQ. In nucleotides, the CDR3 is TGTGCCAGCAGCTCTCGACTAGCGGGGGACGATCTAGCCAAAAACATTCAGTACTTC. Translation: CASSSRLAGDDLAKNIQYF.

The chain has TRBV19 and TRBJ2-2; 11 bases agree with TRBD1. V shed 7 bases, J shed 4 bases, and the junction held 5 bases outside the gene matches. Germline values: CDR1 LNHDA, CDR2 SQIVND (reference sequence). The CDR3 loop spans 15 amino acids. The CDR3 protein is CASNGQGASTGELFF. CDR3 nucleotide sequence: TGTGCCAGTAACGGACAGGGGGCCAGCACCGGGGAGCTGTTTTTT.

The chain couples TRBV5-6 to TRBJ2-3; maybe TRBD1 (5 bases). The V gene lost 0 bases and the J gene lost 2 bases, with 10 bases spanning the gap. Germline CDR1 reads SGHDT; CDR2 reads YYEEEE. This CDR3 has 15 amino acids. The CDR3 DNA reads as TGTGCCAGCAGCTTGGGTCTAGGGGTCACAGATACGCAGTATTTT. It is translated as CASSLGLGVTDTQYF.

The count of this clone is one. The V call is TRBV5-4, the J call TRBJ2-7; 9 bases line up with TRBD1. Germline CDR1 and CDR2: SGHNT and YYREEE (reference sequence). This CDR3 region has 14 residues. J lost 5 bases, V lost 1 base, and 4 bases had no gene match. CDR3 protein: CASSLSDRGHEQYF. In DNA form, the CDR3 reads TGTGCCAGCAGCTTGTCGGACAGGGGCCACGAGCAGTACTTC.

This chain uses TRBV10-1 with TRBJ2-7; D is ambiguous. CDR1 is WNHNN, CDR2 SYGVQD, per germline (reference sequence). V dropped 0 bases and J dropped 6 bases, with 9 bases sitting between them. The CDR3 loop spans 13 amino acids. This CDR3 is CASSESTTGEQYF. As DNA, the CDR3 is TGCGCCAGCAGTGAGTCGACGACGGGCGAGCAGTACTTC.

This chain connects TRBV9 to TRBJ2-2; 9 nucleotides match TRBD2. The CDR3 contains 16 residues. V was clipped by 5 bases and J by 8 bases; unmatched bases: 13. Germline lookup yields CDR1 SGDLS and CDR2 YYNGEE. CDR3 sequence (DNA): TGTGCCAGCAGTGCAACTAGTAGCGGGAGCCAGGGGGAGCTGTTTTTT. Protein: CASSATSSGSQGELFF.